The table lists the clone carrying this T cell receptor (beta chain) with a few counts. The V end lost 5 bases, the J end lost 0 bases, and 14 bases lay between the germline ends. The CDR3 totals 15 residues. Germline values: CDR1 SEHNR, CDR2 FQNEAQ (reference sequence). The record originates from a study of T-cell memory formation after mild COVID-19. Using its own MiXCR run on the 5' RACE reads, TCRdb lists one record per CDR3 protein. The repertoire includes roughly 560,000 distinct CDR3 sequences, roughly 20% of them detected once, and roughly an eighth sits in the top ten. The specimen sequenced was PBMCs or a T cell subset sorted from them (not recorded which). This TCR was recovered from an adult woman who had mild COVID-19 (a few samples of this study predate the infection). Cell type and time point are not known. J is TRBJ2-7 and V is TRBV7-9; a weak D match, TRBD2 (7 bases). CDR3 amino acids: CASSPRGGVSYEQYF. The CDR3 bases are TGTGCCAGCAGCCCAAGGGGGGGTGTCTCCTACGAGCAGTACTTC.